The rows below give T cell receptor beta chains drawn from one sample of a study of T cells in Graves' hyperthyroidism and ophthalmopathy. MiXCR was run by TCRdb on the multiplex PCR reads, yielding one entry per CDR3 protein. Here the sample spans almost 600,000 distinct CDR3 sequences, approximately 44% being singletons. Material: peripheral blood or thyroid tissue (not recorded which). The receptors were gathered from a woman under 30 with Graves' hyperthyroidism. Both conserved end residues are part of each CDR3. A D gene is named only where the DNA matches it firmly. A row's size may be missing; if present it is once, few, many or a size class.

D	V	J	size	CDR3	DNA
.	TRBV19	TRBJ2-7	many	CASRTLGNSREQYF	TGTGCCAGTAGAACACTAGGAAACAGCCGGGAGCAGTACTTC
TRBD1	TRBV27	TRBJ1-1	.	CASGTGVMNTEAFF	TGTGCCAGTGGAACAGGGGTCATGAACACTGAAGCTTTCTTT
TRBD2	TRBV11-2	TRBJ2-7	many	CASSLGAGVQEQYF	TGTGCCAGCAGCTTAGGAGCGGGAGTACAAGAGCAGTACTTC
.	TRBV29-1	TRBJ2-7	.	CSLVLGGKDEQYF	TGCAGCTTGGTCTTAGGGGGTAAGGACGAGCAGTACTTC
.	TRBV15	TRBJ1-5	many	CATSRTTGYSNQPQHF	TGTGCCACCAGCAGGACGACAGGTTATAGCAATCAGCCCCAGCATTTT
TRBD2	TRBV7-2	TRBJ2-5	.	CASSWTSGRGETQYF	TGTGCCAGCAGCTGGACTAGCGGGAGGGGGGAGACCCAGTACTTC
.	TRBV12-3/TRBV12-4	TRBJ2-7	few	CASSFMASYEQYF	TGTGCCAGCAGTTTTATGGCCTCCTACGAGCAGTACTTC
TRBD2	TRBV13	TRBJ2-7	many	CASSLARGLAGDEQYF	TGTGCCAGCAGCTTAGCAAGAGGGCTAGCGGGAGACGAGCAGTACTTC
.	TRBV3-1	TRBJ1-1	many	CASSLGPVGEAFF	TGTGCCAGCAGCTTGGGGCCCGTGGGTGAAGCTTTCTTT
.	TRBV19	TRBJ1-2	many	CASVGAPPGGYTF	TGTGCCAGCGTGGGCGCGCCTCCGGGTGGCTACACCTTC
.	TRBV3-1	TRBJ1-1	many	CASSQDKRIEAAFF	TGTGCCAGCAGCCAAGATAAGCGGATCGAGGCGGCTTTCTTT
.	TRBV24-1	TRBJ2-1	few	CATSAERAGGSLHEQFF	TGTGCCACCAGTGCGGAAAGGGCAGGCGGTAGTTTGCATGAGCAGTTCTTC
.	TRBV7-9	TRBJ2-3	few	CASSLKRTDTQYF	TGTGCCAGCAGCTTGAAGCGCACAGATACGCAGTATTTT
.	TRBV10-2	TRBJ2-7	many	CASRDSSEEQYF	TGCGCCAGCCGAGACAGCTCCGAAGAGCAGTACTTC
.	TRBV6-1	TRBJ2-7	many	CASRTQFLGQYF	TGTGCCAGCAGGACCCAATTCTTGGGGCAGTACTTC
.	TRBV20-1	TRBJ1-4	.	CSARFRGSNEKPFF	TGCAGTGCTAGATTCAGGGGATCTAATGAAAAACCGTTTTTT
.	TRBV19	TRBJ1-4	.	CASCNEQATNEKLFF	TGTGCCAGCTGCAACGAACAAGCAACTAATGAAAAACTGTTTTTT
TRBD1	TRBV10-1	TRBJ2-7	once	CASSESYGTGSYEQYF	TGCGCCAGCAGTGAGTCGTATGGGACAGGGTCCTACGAGCAGTACTTC
.	TRBV4-1	TRBJ2-7	many	CASSSDGGPGYEQYF	TGCGCCAGCAGCTCGGACGGGGGGCCAGGCTACGAGCAGTACTTC
.	TRBV7-8	TRBJ2-3	few	CASSLTASPVTDTQYF	TGTGCCAGCAGCTTAACGGCTAGCCCGGTCACAGATACGCAGTATTTT
TRBD2	TRBV7-6	TRBJ2-7	.	CASSLRTSGRAYNEQYF	TGTGCCAGCAGCTTACGGACTAGCGGGAGGGCCTACAATGAGCAGTACTTC
.	TRBV7-8	TRBJ1-2	.	CASSPSGFGYTF	TGTGCCAGCAGCCCGAGCGGGTTTGGCTACACCTTC
.	TRBV5-4	TRBJ1-1	many	CASSLGSALNTEAFF	TGTGCCAGCAGCTTAGGGTCAGCCTTGAACACTGAAGCTTTCTTT
.	TRBV4-3	TRBJ2-7	few	CASSQEGAGTTYEQYF	TGCGCCAGCAGCCAAGAAGGCGCGGGGACAACCTACGAGCAGTACTTC
.	TRBV12-5	TRBJ1-3	.	CASAPTASSGNNIYF	TGTGCTAGTGCCCCGACTGCTAGCTCTGGAAACAACATATATTTT
TRBD2	TRBV5-5	TRBJ2-1	.	CASSRNSGRQNEQFF	TGTGCCAGCAGCCGCAATAGCGGGAGACAGAATGAGCAGTTCTTC
.	TRBV30	TRBJ2-5	.	CAWSRASSLQETQYF	TGTGCCTGGAGTAGGGCTAGCTCTCTCCAAGAGACCCAGTACTTC
TRBD2	TRBV20-1	TRBJ2-7	.	CSAKLAGTFYEQYF	TGCAGTGCTAAACTAGCGGGAACTTTCTACGAGCAGTACTTC
TRBD1	TRBV10-3	TRBJ1-2	many	CAIRPGTGVYGYTF	TGTGCCATCAGGCCCGGGACAGGCGTCTATGGCTACACCTTC
TRBD2	TRBV2	TRBJ2-7	.	CASTTSGRDYEQYF	TGTGCCAGCACCACTAGCGGGAGGGACTACGAGCAGTACTTC
TRBD2	TRBV7-9	TRBJ2-7	once	CASSLVLGTSATF	TGTGCCAGCAGCTTAGTATTGGGGACTAGCGCCACCTTC
TRBD1	TRBV7-9	TRBJ1-6	.	CASSPGGAYNSPLHF	TGTGCCAGCAGCCCAGGGGGCGCTTATAATTCACCCCTCCACTTT
.	TRBV29-1	TRBJ2-2	.	CSVRQGELFF	TGCAGCGTCCGACAGGGGGAGCTGTTTTTT
.	TRBV12-3/TRBV12-4	TRBJ2-3	.	CASSVDIGTFTDTQYF	TGTGCCAGCAGCGTAGATATCGGGACCTTCACAGATACGCAGTATTTT
TRBD2	TRBV20-1	TRBJ2-5	.	CSASHGLAGVGETQYF	TGCAGTGCTAGCCATGGCCTAGCGGGAGTGGGGGAGACCCAGTACTTC
TRBD1	TRBV29-1	TRBJ2-5	.	CSVGQGGDYQLVETQYF	TGCAGCGTGGGACAGGGTGGGGACTACCAATTGGTAGAGACCCAGTACTTC
TRBD2	TRBV7-2	TRBJ2-2	.	CASSLVPSGTGEQFF	TGTGCCAGCAGCTTAGTTCCTAGCGGGACGGGGGAGCAGTTTTTT
.	TRBV20-1	TRBJ1-6	many	CSARFNSPLHF	TGCAGTGCTAGGTTTAATTCACCCCTCCACTTT
TRBD2	TRBV6-6	TRBJ2-7	many	CASSYSSILGLAESYEQYF	TGTGCCAGCAGTTACTCGAGTATCCTGGGACTAGCGGAGTCCTACGAGCAGTACTTC
.	TRBV18	TRBJ2-7	.	CASSPPRAGTYEQYF	TGTGCCAGCTCACCACCGAGGGCGGGGACCTACGAGCAGTACTTC
.	TRBV29-1	TRBJ2-6	.	CSVGEWGRANVLTF	TGCAGCGTTGGGGAATGGGGAAGAGCTAACGTCCTGACTTTC
.	TRBV7-1	TRBJ2-2	.	CASSSRGRTGELFF	TGTGCCAGCAGCTCCAGGGGGAGGACCGGGGAGCTGTTTTTT
.	TRBV20-1	TRBJ2-7	.	CSASRGNEQYF	TGCAGTGCTAGCAGAGGTAATGAGCAGTACTTC
TRBD1	TRBV19	TRBJ1-2	many	CASSGQAIANYGYTF	TGTGCCAGTAGCGGACAGGCGATAGCTAACTATGGCTACACCTTC
.	TRBV20-1	TRBJ2-7	.	CSAISDRWDYEQYF	TGCAGTGCTATTAGCGACAGGTGGGACTACGAGCAGTACTTC
TRBD2	TRBV7-9	TRBJ2-5	.	CTAGLAGGETQYF	TGTACCGCGGGACTAGCGGGAGGAGAGACCCAGTACTTC
.	TRBV18	TRBJ1-2	few	CASSPVLGDPYGYTF	TGTGCCAGCTCACCAGTCTTGGGGGACCCCTATGGCTACACCTTC
TRBD2	TRBV10-3	TRBJ2-7	many	CAISESTSGTAREQYF	TGTGCCATCAGTGAGTCCACTAGCGGGACAGCGAGGGAGCAGTACTTC